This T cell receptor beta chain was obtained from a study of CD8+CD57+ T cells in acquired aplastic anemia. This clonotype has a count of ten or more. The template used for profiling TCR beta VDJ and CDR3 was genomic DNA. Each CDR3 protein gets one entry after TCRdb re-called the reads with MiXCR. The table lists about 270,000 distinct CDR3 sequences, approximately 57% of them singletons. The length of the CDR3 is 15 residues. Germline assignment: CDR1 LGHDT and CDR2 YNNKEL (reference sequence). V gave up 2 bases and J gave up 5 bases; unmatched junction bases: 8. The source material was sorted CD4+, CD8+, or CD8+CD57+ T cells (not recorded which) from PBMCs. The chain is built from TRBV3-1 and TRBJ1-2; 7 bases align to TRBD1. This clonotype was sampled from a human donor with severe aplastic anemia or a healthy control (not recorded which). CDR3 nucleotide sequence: TGTGCCAGCAGCCAAACTCGGGACAGTATTTATGGCTACACCTTC. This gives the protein CASSQTRDSIYGYTF.